Here is one T cell receptor beta chain with its context. As yet, its antigen is unknown. Lactation, pregnancy, uncontrolled infections and other autoimmune diseases were all grounds for excluding patients. From fresh peripheral blood, over 9 ml in volume, the PBMCs were obtained. These data come from a study of Graves' ophthalmopathy and Graves' hyperthyroidism. Findings and limits, study-wide: Blood also contained most of the expanded thyroid clonotypes above 0.001 frequency.

Amplifying from RNA transcripts, the study obtained TCR beta CDR3 regions. First-round RT-PCR employed HTBI primers, with a second-round multiplex PCR after it. TCRdb recomputed calls from the multiplex PCR reads with MiXCR, one row per CDR3 protein. This table holds about 240,000 distinct CDR3 sequences, roughly 50% found once. V lost 5 bases and J lost 3, with 8 bases in between. The CDR3 covers 11 residues. The germline V gene encodes CDR1 SQVTM and CDR2 ANQGSEA. What was sequenced was peripheral blood. The clonotype comes from an adult man with Graves' ophthalmopathy. The V and J genes are TRBV29-1 and TRBJ2-7; tentatively, D is TRBD1 or TRBD2 (5 bases each). The CDR3 spells CSVKRGYEQYF. DNA of the CDR3: TGCAGCGTTAAGAGGGGCTACGAGCAGTACTTC.